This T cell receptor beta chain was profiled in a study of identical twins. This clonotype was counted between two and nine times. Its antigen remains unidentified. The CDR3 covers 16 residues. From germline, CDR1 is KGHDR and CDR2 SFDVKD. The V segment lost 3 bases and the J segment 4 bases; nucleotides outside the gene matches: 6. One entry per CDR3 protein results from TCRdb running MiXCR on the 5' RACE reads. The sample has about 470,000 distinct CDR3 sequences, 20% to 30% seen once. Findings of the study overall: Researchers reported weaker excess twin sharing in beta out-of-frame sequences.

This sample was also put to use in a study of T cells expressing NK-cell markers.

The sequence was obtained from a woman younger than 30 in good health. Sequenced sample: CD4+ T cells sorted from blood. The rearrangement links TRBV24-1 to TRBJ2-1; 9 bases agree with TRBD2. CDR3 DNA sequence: TGTGCCACCAGTGATCCACTAGCGGGCAAGTACAATGAGCAGTTCTTC. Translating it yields CATSDPLAGKYNEQFF.